This paragraph covers one T cell receptor beta chain sequence. Its antigen is currently unknown. These data originate in a study of Ad26.COV2.S vaccination and SARS-CoV-2 variants. Study-wide background: Intramuscular Ad26.COV2.S doses were given once or twice, 56 days apart. Study-wide findings and caveats: Vaccine and placebo groups showed comparable non-spike TCR breadth.

Some clones are missing from TCRdb's copy, which holds only in-frame ones; the method was immunoSEQ multiplex PCR. Of some 480,000 clones in the sample, roughly nine tenths were seen once. This sample's treatment: roughly 19 received Ad26.COV2.S at low or high dose, single or two shots; five or six received placebo; per-sample allocation not given. Sampling occurred on day 63 after the first vaccine or placebo injection. Germline values: CDR1 SGHTA, CDR2 FQGNSA. The CDR3 length is 13 residues. V was pared by 11 bases and J by 5 bases, with 17 bases between. The gene calls are TRBV7-2 and TRBJ2-3; D possibly uses TRBD1 or TRBD2 (5 bases each). The starting material was peripheral blood, obtained in a trial of Ad26.COV2.S vaccine versus placebo. The source is a person between 18 and 65 years old who received the Ad26.COV2.S COVID-19 vaccine or a placebo. CDR3 sequence: CARGWQGGDTQYF. In DNA, the CDR3 is TGTGCCCGGGGCTGGCAGGGTGGAGATACGCAGTATTTT.